What follows describes a single T cell receptor beta chain. The sample belongs to a study of Ad26.COV2.S vaccination and SARS-CoV-2 variants. Generated by immunoSEQ multiplex PCR, the TCRdb table keeps only in-frame clones and is missing some. The sample has a few hundred thousand clones; around nine tenths are singletons. Described treatment: 15 to 20 received Ad26.COV2.S at low or high dose, single or two shots; several received placebo; per-sample allocation not given. Each sample was drawn 63 days after the first injection (of vaccine or placebo). The receptor's source is a person between 18 and 65 years old who received the Ad26.COV2.S COVID-19 vaccine or a placebo. This specimen consisted of peripheral blood, obtained in a trial of Ad26.COV2.S vaccine versus placebo.

The CDR3 loop reads CASRSPGRRTGELFF. The CDR3 DNA reads as TGTGCCAGCAGGTCGCCGGGGCGAAGGACCGGGGAGCTGTTTTTT. The chain is built from TRBV6-5 and TRBJ2-2; D is tentatively TRBD1 or TRBD2 (5 bases each). V was trimmed by 6 bases and J by 5 bases, leaving 16 bases between them. This CDR3 has 15 amino acids. The germline V gene has CDR1 MNHEY and CDR2 SVGAGI.